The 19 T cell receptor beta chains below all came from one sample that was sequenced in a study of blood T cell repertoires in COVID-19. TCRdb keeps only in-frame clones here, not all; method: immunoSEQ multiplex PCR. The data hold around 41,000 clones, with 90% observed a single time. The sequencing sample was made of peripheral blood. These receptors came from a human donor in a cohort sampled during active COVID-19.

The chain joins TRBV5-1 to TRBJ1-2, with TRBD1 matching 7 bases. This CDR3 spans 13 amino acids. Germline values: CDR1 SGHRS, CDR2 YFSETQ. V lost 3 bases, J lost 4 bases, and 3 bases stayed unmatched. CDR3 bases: TGCGCCAGCAGCTCGACAGGGATCTATGGCTACACCTTC. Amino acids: CASSSTGIYGYTF.

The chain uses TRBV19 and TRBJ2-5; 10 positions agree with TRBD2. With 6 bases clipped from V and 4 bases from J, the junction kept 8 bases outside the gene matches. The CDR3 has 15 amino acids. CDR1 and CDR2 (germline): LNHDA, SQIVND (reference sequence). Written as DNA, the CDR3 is TGTGCCAGTAGACCCTCAGCGGGAGGGGGAGAGACCCAGTACTTC. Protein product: CASRPSAGGGETQYF.

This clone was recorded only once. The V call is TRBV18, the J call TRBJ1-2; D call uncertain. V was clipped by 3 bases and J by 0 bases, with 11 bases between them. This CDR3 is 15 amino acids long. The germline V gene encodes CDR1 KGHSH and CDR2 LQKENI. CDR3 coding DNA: TGTGCCAGCTCACCGGCGGGCAGAGCTAACTATGGCTACACCTTC. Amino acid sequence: CASSPAGRANYGYTF. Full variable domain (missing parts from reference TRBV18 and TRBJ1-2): NAGVMQNPRHLVRRRGQEARLRCSPMKGHSHVYWYRQLPEEGLKFMVYLQKENIIDESGMPKERFSAEFPKEGPSILRIQQVVRGDSAAYFCASSPAGRANYGYTFGSGTRLTVV.

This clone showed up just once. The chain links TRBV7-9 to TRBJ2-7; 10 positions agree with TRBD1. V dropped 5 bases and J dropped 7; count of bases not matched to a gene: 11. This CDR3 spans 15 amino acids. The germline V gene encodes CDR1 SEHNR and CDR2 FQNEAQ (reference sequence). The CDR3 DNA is TGTGCCAGCAGCCGGACCGACAGGGGGCGCGGAGAGCAGTACTTC. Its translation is CASSRTDRGRGEQYF.

The CDR3, as DNA: TGTGCCACCAGCAGAGATTGGACAGAAGGAAACACCATATATTTT. It translates to CATSRDWTEGNTIYF. This sequence joins TRBV15 and TRBJ1-3, with a weak D call TRBD1 (6 bases). Trimming took off 0 bases at V and 4 bases at J, with 10 bases between the two ends. CDR1 LNHNV and CDR2 YYDKDF come from the germline V gene (reference sequence). CDR3 size: 15 residues.

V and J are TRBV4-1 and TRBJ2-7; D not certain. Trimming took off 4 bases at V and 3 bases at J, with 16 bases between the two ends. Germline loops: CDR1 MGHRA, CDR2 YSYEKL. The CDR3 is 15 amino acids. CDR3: CASSLWLQKDYEQYF. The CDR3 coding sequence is TGCGCCAGCAGCCTCTGGCTCCAAAAAGACTACGAGCAGTACTTC.

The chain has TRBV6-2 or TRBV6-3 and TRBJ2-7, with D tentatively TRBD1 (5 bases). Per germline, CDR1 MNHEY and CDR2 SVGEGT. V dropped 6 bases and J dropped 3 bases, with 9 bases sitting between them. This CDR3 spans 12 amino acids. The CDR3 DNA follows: TGTGCCAGCAGCGTTGACAGCTACGAGCAGTACTTC. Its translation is CASSVDSYEQYF.

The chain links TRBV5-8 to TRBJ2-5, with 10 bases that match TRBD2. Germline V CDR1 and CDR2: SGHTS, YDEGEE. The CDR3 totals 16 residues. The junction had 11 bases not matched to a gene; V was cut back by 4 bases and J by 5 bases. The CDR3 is CASSQSGGALWETQYF. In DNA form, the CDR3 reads TGTGCCAGCAGCCAGAGCGGGGGGGCCCTATGGGAGACCCAGTACTTC.

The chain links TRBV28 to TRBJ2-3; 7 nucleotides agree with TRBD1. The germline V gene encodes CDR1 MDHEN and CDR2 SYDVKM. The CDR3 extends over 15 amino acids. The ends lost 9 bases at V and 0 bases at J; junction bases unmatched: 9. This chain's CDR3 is CASTLGQVSTDTQYF. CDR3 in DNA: TGTGCCAGTACCCTAGGACAGGTTAGCACAGATACGCAGTATTTT.

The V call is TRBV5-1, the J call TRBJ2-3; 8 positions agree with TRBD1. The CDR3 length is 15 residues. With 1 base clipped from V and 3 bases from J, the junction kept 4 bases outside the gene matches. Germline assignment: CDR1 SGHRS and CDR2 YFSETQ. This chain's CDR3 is CASSLSGQGTDTQYF. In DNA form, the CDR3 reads TGCGCCAGCAGCTTGTCAGGACAGGGTACAGATACGCAGTATTTT.

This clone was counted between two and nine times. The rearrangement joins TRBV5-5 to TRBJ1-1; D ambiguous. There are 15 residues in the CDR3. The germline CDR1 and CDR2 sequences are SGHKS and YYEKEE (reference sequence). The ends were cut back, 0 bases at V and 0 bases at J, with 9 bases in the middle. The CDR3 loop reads CASSLGPPVNTEAFF. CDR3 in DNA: TGTGCCAGCAGCTTGGGGCCGCCAGTGAACACTGAAGCTTTCTTT.

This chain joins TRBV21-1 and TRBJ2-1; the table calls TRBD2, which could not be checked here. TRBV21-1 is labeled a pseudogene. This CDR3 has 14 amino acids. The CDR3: CASRLGKSGNEQFF. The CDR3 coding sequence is TGTGCCAGCAGGCTAGGTAAATCGGGCAATGAGCAGTTCTTC.

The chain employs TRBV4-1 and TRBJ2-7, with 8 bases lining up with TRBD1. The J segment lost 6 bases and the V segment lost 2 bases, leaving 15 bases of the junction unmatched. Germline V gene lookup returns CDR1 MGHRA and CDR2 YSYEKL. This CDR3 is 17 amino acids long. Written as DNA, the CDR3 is TGCGCCAGCAGCCAAAGATTGTCCACAGGGGGAAAATCCGAGCAGTACTTC. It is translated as CASSQRLSTGGKSEQYF.

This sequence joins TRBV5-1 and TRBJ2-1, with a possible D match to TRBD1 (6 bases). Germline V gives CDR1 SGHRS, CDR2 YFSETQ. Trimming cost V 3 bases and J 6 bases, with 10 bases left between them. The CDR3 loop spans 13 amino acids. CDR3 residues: CASSSDSLNEQFF. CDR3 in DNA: TGCGCCAGCAGCTCGGACAGTCTCAATGAGCAGTTCTTC. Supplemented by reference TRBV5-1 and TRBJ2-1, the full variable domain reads KAGVTQTPRYLIKTRGQQVTLSCSPISGHRSVSWYQQTPGQGLQFLFEYFSETQRNKGNFPGRFSGRQFSNSRSEMNVSTLELGDSALYLCASSSDSLNEQFFGPGTRLTVL.

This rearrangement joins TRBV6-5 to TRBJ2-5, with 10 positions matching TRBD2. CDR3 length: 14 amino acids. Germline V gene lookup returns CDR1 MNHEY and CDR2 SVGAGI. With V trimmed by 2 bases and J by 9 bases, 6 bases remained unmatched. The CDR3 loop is CASSYGLAEISQYF. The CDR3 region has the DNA TGTGCCAGCAGTTACGGACTAGCGGAGATCTCCCAGTACTTC.

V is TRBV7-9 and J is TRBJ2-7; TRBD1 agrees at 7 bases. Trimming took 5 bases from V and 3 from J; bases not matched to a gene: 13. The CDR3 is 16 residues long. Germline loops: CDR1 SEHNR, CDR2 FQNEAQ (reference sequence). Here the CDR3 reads CASSPGQVILNYEQYF. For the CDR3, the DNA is TGTGCCAGCAGCCCCGGACAGGTGATCCTGAACTACGAGCAGTACTTC.

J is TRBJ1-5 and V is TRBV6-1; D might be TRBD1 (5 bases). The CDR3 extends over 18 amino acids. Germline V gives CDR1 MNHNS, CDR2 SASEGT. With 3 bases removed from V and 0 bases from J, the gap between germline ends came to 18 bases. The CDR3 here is CASSDVTVGRLSNQPQHF. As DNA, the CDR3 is TGTGCCAGCAGTGATGTTACGGTGGGGCGCCTTAGCAATCAGCCCCAGCATTTT.

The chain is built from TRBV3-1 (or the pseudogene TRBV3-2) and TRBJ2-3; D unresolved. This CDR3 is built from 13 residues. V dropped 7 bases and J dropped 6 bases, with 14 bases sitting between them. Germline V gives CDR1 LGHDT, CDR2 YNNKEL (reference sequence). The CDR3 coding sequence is TGTGCCAGCACCCCAAGCTGGGCGGATACGCAGTATTTT. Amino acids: CASTPSWADTQYF.

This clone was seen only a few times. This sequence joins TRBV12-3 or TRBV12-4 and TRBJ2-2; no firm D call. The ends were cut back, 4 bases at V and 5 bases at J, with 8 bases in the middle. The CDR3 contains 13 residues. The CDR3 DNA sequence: TGTGCCAGCAGTTACTCGTTAACCGGGGAGCTGTTTTTT. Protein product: CASSYSLTGELFF.